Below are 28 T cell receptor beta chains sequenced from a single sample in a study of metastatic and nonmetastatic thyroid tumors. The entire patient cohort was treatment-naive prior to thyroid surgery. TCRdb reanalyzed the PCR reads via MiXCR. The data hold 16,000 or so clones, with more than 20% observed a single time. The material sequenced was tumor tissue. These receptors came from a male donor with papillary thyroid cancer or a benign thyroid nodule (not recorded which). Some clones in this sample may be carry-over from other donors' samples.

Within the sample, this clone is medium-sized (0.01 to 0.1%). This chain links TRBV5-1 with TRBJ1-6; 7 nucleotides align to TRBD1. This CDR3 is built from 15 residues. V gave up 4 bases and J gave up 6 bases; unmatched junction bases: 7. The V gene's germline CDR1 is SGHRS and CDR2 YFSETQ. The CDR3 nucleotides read TGCGCCAGCAGCCGAGGGACAGTGTCTAATTCACCCCTCCACTTT. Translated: CASSRGTVSNSPLHF.

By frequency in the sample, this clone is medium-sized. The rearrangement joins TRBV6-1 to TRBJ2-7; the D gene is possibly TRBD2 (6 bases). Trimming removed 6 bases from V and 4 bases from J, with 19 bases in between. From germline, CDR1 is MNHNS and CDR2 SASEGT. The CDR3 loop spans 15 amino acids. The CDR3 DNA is TGTGCCAGCAGCGGAGGCGGGACCGGGTGGTACGAGCAGTACTTC. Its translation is CASSGGGTGWYEQYF.

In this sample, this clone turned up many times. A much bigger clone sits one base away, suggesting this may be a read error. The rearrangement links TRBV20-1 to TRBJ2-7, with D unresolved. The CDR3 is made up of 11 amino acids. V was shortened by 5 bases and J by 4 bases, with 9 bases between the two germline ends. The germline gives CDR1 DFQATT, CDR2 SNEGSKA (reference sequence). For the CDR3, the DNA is TGCAGTGCTGGCGTGCTTTACGAGCAGTACTTC. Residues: CSAGVLYEQYF.

CDR3 nucleotide sequence: TGCGCCAGCAGCCAAGAAAGTAAAGGGATCCACGAGCAGTACTTC. It specifies CASSQESKGIHEQYF. This chain uses TRBV4-3 with TRBJ2-7; D is uncertain. Germline values: CDR1 LGHNA, CDR2 YSLEER. The CDR3 loop spans 15 amino acids. The ends were cut back, 0 bases at V and 5 bases at J, with 14 bases in the middle.

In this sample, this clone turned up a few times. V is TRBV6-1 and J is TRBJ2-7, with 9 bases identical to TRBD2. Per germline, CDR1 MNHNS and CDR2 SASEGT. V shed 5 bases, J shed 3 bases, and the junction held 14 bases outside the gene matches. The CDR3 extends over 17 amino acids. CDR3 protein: CASSLFSIAGEFYEQYF. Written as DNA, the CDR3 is TGTGCCAGCAGTCTTTTTTCGATAGCGGGGGAGTTCTACGAGCAGTACTTC.

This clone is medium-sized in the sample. CDR3 sequence: CASSEGGFYSPLHF. CDR3 DNA sequence: TGTGCCAGCAGTGAAGGGGGGTTTTATTCACCCCTCCACTTT. V usage is TRBV25-1 and J usage is TRBJ1-6; D is possibly TRBD1 (5 bases). Trimming shortened V by 2 bases and J by 8 bases, and 10 bases separated the two germline ends. The germline gives CDR1 MGHDK, CDR2 SYGVNS. The CDR3 is 14 amino acids.

Here the CDR3 reads CSARSSTGSTGELFF. The CDR3 nucleotides are TGCAGTGCTAGATCGAGCACAGGTTCCACCGGGGAGCTGTTTTTT. V and J are TRBV20-1 and TRBJ2-2; weak D call: TRBD1 (5 bases). V dropped 2 bases and J dropped 4 bases, with 14 bases sitting between them. The CDR3 consists of 15 residues. The germline CDR1 and CDR2 sequences are DFQATT and SNEGSKA (reference sequence).

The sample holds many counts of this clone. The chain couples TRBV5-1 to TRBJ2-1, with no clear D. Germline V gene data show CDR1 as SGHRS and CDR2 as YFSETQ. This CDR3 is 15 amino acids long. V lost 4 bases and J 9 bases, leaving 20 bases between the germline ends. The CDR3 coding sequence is TGCGCCAGCAGCCCCGCGGCCATCACCGGTGGTGAGCAGTTCTTC. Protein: CASSPAAITGGEQFF.

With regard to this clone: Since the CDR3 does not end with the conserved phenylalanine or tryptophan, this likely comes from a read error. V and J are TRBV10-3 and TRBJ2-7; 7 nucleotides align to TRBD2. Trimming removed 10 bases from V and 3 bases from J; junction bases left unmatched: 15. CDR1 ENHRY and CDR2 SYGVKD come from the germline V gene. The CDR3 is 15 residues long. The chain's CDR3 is CASSPPGGRVYEQYS. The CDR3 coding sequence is TGTGCCAGCAGCCCCCCCGGGGGGAGGGTCTACGAGCAGTACTCC.

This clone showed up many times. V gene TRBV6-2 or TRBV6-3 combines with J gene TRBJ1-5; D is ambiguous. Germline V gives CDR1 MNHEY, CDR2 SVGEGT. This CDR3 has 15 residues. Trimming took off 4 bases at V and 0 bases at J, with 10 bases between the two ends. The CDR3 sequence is CASSSTGASNQPQHF. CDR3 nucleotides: TGTGCCAGCAGTTCAACGGGAGCTAGCAATCAGCCCCAGCATTTT.

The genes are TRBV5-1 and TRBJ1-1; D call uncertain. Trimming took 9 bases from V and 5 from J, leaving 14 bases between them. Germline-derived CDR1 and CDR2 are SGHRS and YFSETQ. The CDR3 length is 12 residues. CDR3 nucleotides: TGCGCCACCAAGCTGGAAGGGACTGAAGCTTTCTTT. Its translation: CATKLEGTEAFF.

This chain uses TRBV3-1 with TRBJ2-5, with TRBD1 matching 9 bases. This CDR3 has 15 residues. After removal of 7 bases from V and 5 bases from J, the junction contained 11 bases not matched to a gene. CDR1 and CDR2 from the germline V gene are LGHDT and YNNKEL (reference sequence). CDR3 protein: CASIAGQGLLETQYF. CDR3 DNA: TGTGCCAGCATCGCCGGACAGGGGCTCTTGGAGACCCAGTACTTC.

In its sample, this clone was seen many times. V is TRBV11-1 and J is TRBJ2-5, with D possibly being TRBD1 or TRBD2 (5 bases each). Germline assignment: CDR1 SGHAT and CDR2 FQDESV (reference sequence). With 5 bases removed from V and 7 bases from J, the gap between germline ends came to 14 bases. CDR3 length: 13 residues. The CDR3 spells CASSDGDLGTQYF. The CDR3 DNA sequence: TGTGCCAGCAGCGACGGGGACCTGGGGACCCAGTACTTC.

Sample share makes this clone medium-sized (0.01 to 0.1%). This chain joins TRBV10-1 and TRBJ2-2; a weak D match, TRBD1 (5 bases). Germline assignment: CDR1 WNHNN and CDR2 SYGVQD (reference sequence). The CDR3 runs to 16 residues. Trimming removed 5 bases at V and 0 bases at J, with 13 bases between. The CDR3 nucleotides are TGCGCCAGCAGTTTAGACAGAGATACGAACACCGGGGAGCTGTTTTTT. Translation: CASSLDRDTNTGELFF.

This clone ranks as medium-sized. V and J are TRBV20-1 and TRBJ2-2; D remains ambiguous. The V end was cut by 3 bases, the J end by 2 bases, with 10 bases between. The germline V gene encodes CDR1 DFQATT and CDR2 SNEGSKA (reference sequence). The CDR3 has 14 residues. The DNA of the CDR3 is TGCAGTGCTAGTACGACACTTAACACCGGGGAGCTGTTTTTT. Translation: CSASTTLNTGELFF.

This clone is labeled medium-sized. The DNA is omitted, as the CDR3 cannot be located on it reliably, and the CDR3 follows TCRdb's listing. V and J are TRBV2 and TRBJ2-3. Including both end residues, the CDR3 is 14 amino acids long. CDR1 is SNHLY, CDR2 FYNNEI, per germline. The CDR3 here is CASILGGGADTQYF.

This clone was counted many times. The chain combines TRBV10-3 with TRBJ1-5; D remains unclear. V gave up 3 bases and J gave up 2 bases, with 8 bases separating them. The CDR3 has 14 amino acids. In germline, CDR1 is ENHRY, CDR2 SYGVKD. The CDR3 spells CAISDKGRNQPQHF. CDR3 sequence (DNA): TGTGCCATCAGTGATAAGGGTCGCAATCAGCCCCAGCATTTT.

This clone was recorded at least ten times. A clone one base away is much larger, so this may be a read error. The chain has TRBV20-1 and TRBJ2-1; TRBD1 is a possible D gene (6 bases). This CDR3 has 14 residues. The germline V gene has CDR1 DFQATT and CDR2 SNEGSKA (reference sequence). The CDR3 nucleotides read TGCAGTGCTCCACAGGGAATCTCCTACAATGAGCGGTTCTTC. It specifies CSAPQGISYNERFF.

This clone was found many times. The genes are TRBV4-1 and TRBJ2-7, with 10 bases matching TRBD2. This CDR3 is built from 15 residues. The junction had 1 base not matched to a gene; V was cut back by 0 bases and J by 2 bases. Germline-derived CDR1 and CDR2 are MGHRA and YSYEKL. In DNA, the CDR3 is TGCGCCAGCAGCCAAGATACTAGCGGGACCTACGAGCAGTACTTC. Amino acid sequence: CASSQDTSGTYEQYF.

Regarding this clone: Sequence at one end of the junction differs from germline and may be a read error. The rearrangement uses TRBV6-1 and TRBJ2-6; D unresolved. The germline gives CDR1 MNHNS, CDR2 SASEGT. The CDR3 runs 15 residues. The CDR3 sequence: CVSNLNAAGANVLTF. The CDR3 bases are TGTGTCAGCAACCTAAACGCGGCGGGGGCCAACGTCCTGACTTTC.

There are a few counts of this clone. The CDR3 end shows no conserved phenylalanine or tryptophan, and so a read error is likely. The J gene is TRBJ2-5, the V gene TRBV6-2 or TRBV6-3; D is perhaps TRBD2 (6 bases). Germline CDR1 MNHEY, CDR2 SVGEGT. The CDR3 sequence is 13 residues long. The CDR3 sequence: CASSSGLQEAQYL. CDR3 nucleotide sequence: TGTGCCAGCAGTTCCGGACTACAAGAGGCCCAGTACCTC.

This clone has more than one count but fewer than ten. Written as DNA, the CDR3 is TGTGCCAGCAGTAGGGACAGCCAAGAGACCCAGTACTTC. As protein: CASSRDSQETQYF. The V and J genes are TRBV12-3 or TRBV12-4 and TRBJ2-5, with 7 bases fitting TRBD1. The V segment lost 5 bases and the J segment 1 base; nucleotides outside the gene matches: 1. CDR3 length equals 13 residues.

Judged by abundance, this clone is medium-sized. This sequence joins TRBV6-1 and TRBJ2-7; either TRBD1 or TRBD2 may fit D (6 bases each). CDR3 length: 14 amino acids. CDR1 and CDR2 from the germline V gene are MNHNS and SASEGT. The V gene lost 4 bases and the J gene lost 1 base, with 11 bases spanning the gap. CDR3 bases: TGTGCCAGCAGTGGGGGGGCAGCGTCCTACGAGCAGTACTTC. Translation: CASSGGAASYEQYF.

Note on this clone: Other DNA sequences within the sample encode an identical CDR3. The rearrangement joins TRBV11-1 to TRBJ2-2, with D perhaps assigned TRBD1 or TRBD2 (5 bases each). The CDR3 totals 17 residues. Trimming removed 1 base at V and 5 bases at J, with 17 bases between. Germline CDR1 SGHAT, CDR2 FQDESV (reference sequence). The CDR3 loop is CASSLDGQRGNTGELFF. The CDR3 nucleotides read TGTGCCAGCAGCTTAGATGGGCAGAGGGGCAATACCGGGGAGCTGTTTTTT. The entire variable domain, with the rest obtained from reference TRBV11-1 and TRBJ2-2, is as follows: EAEVAQSPRYKITEKSQAVAFWCDPISGHATLYWYRQILGQGPELLVQFQDESVVDDSQLPKDRFSAERLKGVDSTLKIQPAELGDSAMYLCASSLDGQRGNTGELFFGEGSRLTVL.

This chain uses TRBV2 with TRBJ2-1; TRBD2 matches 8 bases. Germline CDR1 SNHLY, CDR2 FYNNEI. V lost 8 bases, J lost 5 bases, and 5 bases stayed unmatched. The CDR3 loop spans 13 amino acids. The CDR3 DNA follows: TGTGCCAGCGGAACTAGCGGAAACAATGAGCAGTTCTTC. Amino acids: CASGTSGNNEQFF.

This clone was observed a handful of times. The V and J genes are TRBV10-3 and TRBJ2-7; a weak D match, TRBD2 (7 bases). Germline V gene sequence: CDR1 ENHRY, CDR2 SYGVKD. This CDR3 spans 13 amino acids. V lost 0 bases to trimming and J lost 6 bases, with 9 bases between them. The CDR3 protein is CAISESGGLEQYF. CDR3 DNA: TGTGCCATCAGTGAGTCGGGGGGGCTCGAGCAGTACTTC.

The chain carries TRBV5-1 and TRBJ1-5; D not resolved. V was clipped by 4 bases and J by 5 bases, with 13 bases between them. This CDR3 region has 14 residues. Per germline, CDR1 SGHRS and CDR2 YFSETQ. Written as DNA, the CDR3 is TGCGCCAGCAGCACTGGGGTTGGGGATCAGCCCCAGCATTTT. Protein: CASSTGVGDQPQHF.

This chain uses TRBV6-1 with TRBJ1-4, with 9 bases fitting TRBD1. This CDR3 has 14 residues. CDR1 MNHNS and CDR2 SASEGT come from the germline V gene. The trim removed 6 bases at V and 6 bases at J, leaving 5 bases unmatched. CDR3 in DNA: TGTGCCAGCAGGGACAGGGGCGGGGATGAAAAACTGTTTTTT. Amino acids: CASRDRGGDEKLFF.